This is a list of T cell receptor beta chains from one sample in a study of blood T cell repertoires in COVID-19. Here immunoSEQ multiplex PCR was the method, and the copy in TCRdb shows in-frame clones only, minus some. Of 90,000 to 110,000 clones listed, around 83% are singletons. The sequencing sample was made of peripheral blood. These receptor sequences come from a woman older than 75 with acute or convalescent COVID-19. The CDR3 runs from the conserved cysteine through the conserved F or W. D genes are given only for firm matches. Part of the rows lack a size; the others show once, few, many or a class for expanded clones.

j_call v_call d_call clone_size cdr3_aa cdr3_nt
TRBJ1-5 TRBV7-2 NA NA CASSSLGGGNQPQHF TGTGCCAGCAGCTCGTTGGGGGGAGGCAATCAGCCCCAGCATTTT
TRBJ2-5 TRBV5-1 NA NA CASSLEGRRETQYF TGCGCCAGCAGCTTGGAGGGGCGGCGAGAGACCCAGTACTTC
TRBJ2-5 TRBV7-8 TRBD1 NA CASSVVYRGEETQYF TGTGCCAGCAGTGTCGTGTACAGGGGTGAAGAGACCCAGTACTTC
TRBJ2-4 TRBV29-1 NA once CSVEDPREAKNIQYF TGCAGCGTTGAAGATCCCCGCGAAGCCAAAAACATTCAGTACTTC
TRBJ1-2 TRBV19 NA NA CASSIVPGENYGYTF TGTGCCAGTAGTATAGTTCCAGGGGAGAACTATGGCTACACCTTC
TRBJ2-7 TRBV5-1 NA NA CASSEVSADEQYF TGCGCCAGCAGCGAAGTGTCGGCGGACGAGCAGTACTTC
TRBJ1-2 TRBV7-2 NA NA CASSSTSKQYGYTF TGTGCCAGCAGCAGTACCTCTAAACAGTATGGCTACACCTTC
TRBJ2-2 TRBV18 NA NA CASSPQTVPTGELFF TGTGCCAGCTCACCACAAACGGTACCCACCGGGGAGCTGTTTTTT
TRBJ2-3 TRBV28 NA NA CASSRTDTQYF TGTGCCAGCAGCCGTACAGATACTCAGTATTTT
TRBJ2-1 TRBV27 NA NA CASSATVGEQFF TGTGCCAGCAGTGCGACAGTCGGAGAGCAGTTCTTC
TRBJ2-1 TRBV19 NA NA CASSMLGVSYNEQFF TGTGCCAGTAGTATGCTGGGAGTAAGCTACAATGAGCAGTTCTTC
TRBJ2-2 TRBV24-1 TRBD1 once CATSEKDRGWAGELFF TGTGCCACCAGTGAGAAGGACAGGGGTTGGGCCGGGGAGCTGTTTTTT
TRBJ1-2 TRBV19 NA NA CASSITGSYGYTF TGTGCCAGTAGTATAACAGGATCCTATGGCTACACCTTC
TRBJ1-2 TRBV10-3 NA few CAEGGSRGTF TGTGCCGAAGGAGGCTCTCGCGGAACCTTC
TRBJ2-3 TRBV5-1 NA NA CASSYLADPTDTQYF TGCGCCAGCAGTTACTTAGCGGATCCCACAGATACGCAGTATTTT
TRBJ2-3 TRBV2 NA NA CASSSAYGGDTQYF TGTGCCAGCAGCTCCGCCTACGGCGGGGATACGCAGTATTTT
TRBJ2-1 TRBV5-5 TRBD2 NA CASRPGGSDYNEQFF TGTGCCAGCAGACCAGGCGGGAGTGATTACAATGAGCAGTTCTTC
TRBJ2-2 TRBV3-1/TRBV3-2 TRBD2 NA CASSQGTRGTGELFF TGTGCCAGCAGCCAAGGGACTAGGGGCACCGGGGAGCTGTTTTTT
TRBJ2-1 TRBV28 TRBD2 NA CASSFVLAGSDEQFF TGTGCCAGCAGTTTCGTTTTAGCGGGATCGGATGAGCAGTTCTTC
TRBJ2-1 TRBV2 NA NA CASRERNEQFF TGTGCCAGCAGGGAGCGCAATGAGCAGTTCTTC
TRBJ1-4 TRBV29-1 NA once CSVVGVNEKLFF TGCAGCGTTGTAGGGGTCAATGAAAAACTGTTTTTT
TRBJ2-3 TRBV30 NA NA CAWTRRFTDTQYF TGTGCCTGGACAAGGCGGTTCACAGATACGCAGTATTTT
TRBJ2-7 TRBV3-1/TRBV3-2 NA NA CASSQDVGSAYEQYF TGTGCCAGCAGCCAAGATGTGGGCAGTGCCTACGAGCAGTACTTC
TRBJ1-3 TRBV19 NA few CASSSVSSGNTIYF TGTGCCAGTAGTAGCGTGAGCTCTGGAAACACCATATATTTT
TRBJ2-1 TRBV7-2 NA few CASSSRRGGTSSYNEQFF TGTGCCAGCAGCTCCCGAAGAGGCGGGACCAGCTCCTACAATGAGCAGTTCTTC
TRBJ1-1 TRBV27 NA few CASSLTGQTEAFF TGTGCCAGCAGTTTAACGGGTCAGACTGAAGCTTTCTTT
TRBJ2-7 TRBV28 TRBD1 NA CASSLTGQGTGNEQYF TGTGCCAGCAGTTTAACCGGACAGGGCACAGGGAACGAGCAGTACTTC
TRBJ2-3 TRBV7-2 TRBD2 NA CASSLVAGGPGDTQYF TGTGCCAGCAGCTTGGTAGCGGGAGGGCCGGGGGATACGCAGTATTTT
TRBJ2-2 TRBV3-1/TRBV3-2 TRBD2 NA CASSLRTSGSTGELFF TGTGCCAGCAGCCTAAGGACTAGCGGGAGCACCGGGGAGCTGTTTTTT
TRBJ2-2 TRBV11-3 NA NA CASSPQGTGELFF TGTGCCAGCAGCCCCCAGGGCACCGGGGAGCTGTTTTTT
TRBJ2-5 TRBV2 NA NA CASSEGETQYF TGTGCCAGCAGTGAGGGCGAGACCCAGTACTTC
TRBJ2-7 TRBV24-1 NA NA CATSGAGSGVNEQYF TGTGCCACCAGTGGGGCCGGGTCAGGGGTCAACGAGCAGTACTTC
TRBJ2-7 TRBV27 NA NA CASSPRQMNYEQYF TGTGCCAGCAGTCCCAGACAGATGAACTACGAGCAGTACTTC
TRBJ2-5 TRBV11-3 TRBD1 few CASSFPSTGDQETQYF TGTGCCAGCAGCTTTCCCTCGACAGGGGACCAAGAGACCCAGTACTTC
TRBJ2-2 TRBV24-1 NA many CATSGRSGGTGELFF TGTGCCACCTCCGGACGTTCAGGAGGGACCGGGGAGCTGTTTTTT
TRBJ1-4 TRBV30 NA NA CAWSGAGNEKLFF TGTGCCTGGAGTGGGGCAGGCAATGAAAAACTGTTTTTT
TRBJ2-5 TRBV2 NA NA CASSDGGETQYF TGTGCCAGCAGTGACGGGGGTGAGACCCAGTACTTC
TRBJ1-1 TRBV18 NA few CASSPLFF TGTGCCAGCTCACCCCTTTTCTTT
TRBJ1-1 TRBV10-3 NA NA CATQGMNTEAFF TGTGCCACGCAGGGGATGAACACTGAAGCTTTCTTT
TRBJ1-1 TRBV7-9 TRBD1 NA CASSAGGGLNTEAFF TGTGCCAGCAGCGCAGGGGGAGGACTGAACACTGAAGCTTTCTTT
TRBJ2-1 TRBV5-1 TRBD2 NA CASSPLAGGDEQFF TGCGCCAGCAGCCCGTTAGCCGGGGGGGATGAGCAGTTCTTC
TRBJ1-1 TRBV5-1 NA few CASSLQGKGAEAFF TGCGCCAGCAGCTTGCAGGGGAAGGGGGCTGAAGCTTTCTTT
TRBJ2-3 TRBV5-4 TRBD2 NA CASSLGLAQTDTQYF TGTGCCAGCAGCTTAGGACTAGCACAGACAGATACGCAGTATTTT
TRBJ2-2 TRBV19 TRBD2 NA CASSILAANTGELFF TGTGCCAGTAGTATCCTAGCGGCGAACACCGGGGAGCTGTTTTTT
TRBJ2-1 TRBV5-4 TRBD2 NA CASSSLAGANEQFF TGTGCCAGCAGTTCACTAGCGGGAGCCAATGAGCAGTTCTTC
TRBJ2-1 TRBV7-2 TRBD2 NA CASSLGAGDPYNEQFF TGTGCCAGCAGCCTAGGAGCGGGAGACCCCTACAATGAGCAGTTCTTC
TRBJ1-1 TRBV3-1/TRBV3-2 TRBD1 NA CASSRGPGTGTNTEAFF TGTGCCAGCAGCCGCGGTCCCGGGACAGGGACGAACACTGAAGCTTTCTTT
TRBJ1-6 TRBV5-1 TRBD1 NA CASSAGTVYNSPLHF TGCGCCAGCAGCGCCGGGACAGTTTATAATTCACCCCTCCACTTT